The 13 T cell receptor beta chains reported below all come from one sample, sequenced in a study of cytomegalovirus exposure and HLA in healthy donors. With 60 Vbeta and 13 Jbeta primers, the PCR was carried out. The protocol was immunoSEQ multiplex PCR, while the TCRdb copy is restricted to in-frame clones and leaves out a portion. The sample consists of about 95,000 clones, approximately 70% of them appearing once. The sequenced sample consisted of PBMCs. The receptors come from a woman aged 50 to 65 in good health and CMV-seropositive.

V is TRBV9 and J is TRBJ2-2; D uncertain. Germline CDR1 reads SGDLS; CDR2 reads YYNGEE. V was trimmed by 5 bases and J by 7 bases, leaving 9 bases between them. The CDR3 loop spans 12 amino acids. This CDR3 reads CASSLIVGELFF. In DNA form, the CDR3 reads TGTGCCAGCAGTTTAATAGTCGGGGAGCTGTTTTTT.

The V gene is TRBV13, the J gene TRBJ2-3, with D possibly matching TRBD1 (6 bases). V was shortened by 4 bases and J by 2 bases, with 10 bases between the two germline ends. This CDR3 is built from 14 residues. Germline V lookup: CDR1 PRHDT, CDR2 FYEKMQ (reference sequence). The CDR3 reads CASSSGQFTDTQYF. CDR3 sequence (DNA): TGTGCCAGCAGCTCAGGACAGTTCACAGATACGCAGTATTTT.

The chain joins TRBV28 to TRBJ1-5; 10 bases match TRBD1. This CDR3 spans 16 amino acids. J gave up 4 bases and V 3 bases, and 6 bases lay outside the gene matches. CDR1 and CDR2 from the germline V gene are MDHEN and SYDVKM. This CDR3 reads CASSLWGTGENQPQHF. The CDR3, as DNA: TGTGCCAGCAGTTTGTGGGGGACAGGGGAGAATCAGCCCCAGCATTTT.

The chain is built from TRBV7-3 and TRBJ1-5; possibly TRBD1 for D (5 bases). The germline V and J ends were trimmed by 5 bases and 6 bases, with 11 bases remaining between them. The CDR3 covers 13 residues. Per germline, CDR1 SGHTA and CDR2 FQGTGA. The chain's CDR3 is CASSPGGGQPQHF. The CDR3, as DNA: TGTGCCAGCAGCCCTGGCGGGGGTCAGCCCCAGCATTTT. Combining the CDR3 with reference TRBV7-3 and TRBJ1-5 gives the whole variable domain GAGVSQTPSNKVTEKGKYVELRCDPISGHTALYWYRQSLGQGPEFLIYFQGTGAADDSGLPNDRFFAVRPEGSVSTLKIQRTERGDSAVYLCASSPGGGQPQHFGDGTRLSIL.

The CDR3 region has the DNA TGTGCCTGGAGCGGGAGCCTGAACAATGAGCAGTTCTTC. Translated: CAWSGSLNNEQFF. V gene TRBV30 combines with J gene TRBJ2-1, with a tentative D call TRBD2 (6 bases). Germline V gene lookup returns CDR1 GTSNPN and CDR2 SVGIG (reference sequence). The CDR3 runs 13 residues. V lost 3 bases, J lost 5 bases, and 11 bases lay in between.

The genes are TRBV10-1 and TRBJ2-5, with D possibly TRBD1 on 7 matching bases. Germline V gene lookup returns CDR1 WNHNN and CDR2 SYGVQD (reference sequence). CDR3 length: 16 residues. V lost 0 bases and J lost 5, with 16 bases in between. The DNA for the CDR3 is TGCGCCAGCAGTGAGTCGAGGAGGGGGCTCGAGGAGACCCAGTACTTC. Its translation: CASSESRRGLEETQYF.

Here the CDR3 DNA reads TGTGCCAGCAGCTTATCTAGCGGCGGCACAGATACGCAGTATTTT. Protein sequence: CASSLSSGGTDTQYF. This rearrangement joins TRBV7-3 to TRBJ2-3, with 7 bases fitting TRBD2. V was pared by 2 bases and J by 1 base, with 3 bases of the junction left unmatched. The CDR3 runs 15 residues. CDR1 SGHTA and CDR2 FQGTGA come from the germline V gene.

V and J are TRBV5-4 and TRBJ1-2; TRBD1 matches 7 bases. Germline V CDR1 and CDR2: SGHNT, YYREEE (reference sequence). Germline trimming cut 4 bases from V and 2 bases from J; bases unmatched to any gene: 2. The CDR3 runs 13 residues. Here the CDR3 reads CASSRDSNYGYTF. The CDR3 region has the DNA TGTGCCAGCAGCAGGGACAGCAACTATGGCTACACCTTC.

CDR3 sequence (DNA): TGTGCCAGTAGTGCTAGCGGGAGGGCCGCAGATACGCAGTATTTT. Its protein is CASSASGRAADTQYF. The rearrangement joins TRBV19 to TRBJ2-3, with TRBD2 identical over 12 bases. Germline trimming cut 5 bases from V and 4 bases from J; bases unmatched to any gene: 4. This CDR3 has 15 residues. The germline V gene has CDR1 LNHDA and CDR2 SQIVND (reference sequence).

This clone was seen only a few times. The rearrangement uses TRBV5-1 and TRBJ2-3, with 8 positions matching TRBD2. This CDR3 is 14 amino acids long. Germline trimming cut 3 bases from V and 4 bases from J; bases unmatched to any gene: 4. From germline, CDR1 is SGHRS and CDR2 YFSETQ. The CDR3 loop is CASSSGGPADTQYF. The DNA of the CDR3 is TGCGCCAGCAGCTCGGGAGGGCCCGCAGATACGCAGTATTTT.

This clone has more than one count but fewer than ten. The chain combines TRBV5-1 with TRBJ1-1; D may be TRBD1 (6 bases). CDR3 length: 16 residues. Trimming cost V 7 bases and J 1 base, with 20 bases left between them. CDR1 is SGHRS, CDR2 YFSETQ, per germline. The CDR3: CASGQSPTGRNTEAFF. The CDR3 DNA follows: TGCGCCAGCGGACAGAGCCCCACTGGAAGGAACACTGAAGCTTTCTTT.

This clone was detected a few times. The V gene is TRBV5-6, the J gene TRBJ1-5; no definite D call. The V end was cut by 0 bases, the J end by 6 bases, with 10 bases between. Germline V CDR1 and CDR2: SGHDT, YYEEEE. The CDR3 loop spans 14 amino acids. The DNA for the CDR3 is TGTGCCAGCAGCTTGGCCGTGGGGAGTCAGCCCCAGCATTTT. Amino acids: CASSLAVGSQPQHF.

The genes are TRBV19 and TRBJ2-5; 9 bases align to TRBD2. The DNA end favors TRBJ2-7, so the J call may be wrong. CDR3 size: 15 residues. The germline gives CDR1 LNHDA, CDR2 SQIVND (reference sequence). This CDR3 reads CASSPLAGMVYEQYF. The CDR3 DNA is TGTGCCAGTAGTCCTCTAGCGGGGATGGTATACGAGCAGTACTTC.